This T cell receptor beta chain was documented in a study of cytomegalovirus exposure and HLA in healthy donors. The germline gives CDR1 MNHEY, CDR2 SVGAGI. The CDR3 runs 15 residues. V was cut by 6 bases and J by 0 bases, with 12 bases left in between. The PCR ran on 60 Vbeta and 13 Jbeta primers. TCRdb's table, derived via immunoSEQ multiplex PCR, lists solely in-frame clones and lacks some. The sample lists 200,000 to 250,000 clones, roughly 80% seen once, with about a sixth in the top ten. The specimen sequenced was PBMCs. This clonotype originated in a man in his forties in good health and CMV-seronegative. V gene TRBV6-5 combines with J gene TRBJ1-3; no definite D call. The CDR3 nucleotides read TGTGCCAGCAGACAACAGATCAGCTCTGGAAACACCATATATTTT. Amino acids: CASRQQISSGNTIYF.